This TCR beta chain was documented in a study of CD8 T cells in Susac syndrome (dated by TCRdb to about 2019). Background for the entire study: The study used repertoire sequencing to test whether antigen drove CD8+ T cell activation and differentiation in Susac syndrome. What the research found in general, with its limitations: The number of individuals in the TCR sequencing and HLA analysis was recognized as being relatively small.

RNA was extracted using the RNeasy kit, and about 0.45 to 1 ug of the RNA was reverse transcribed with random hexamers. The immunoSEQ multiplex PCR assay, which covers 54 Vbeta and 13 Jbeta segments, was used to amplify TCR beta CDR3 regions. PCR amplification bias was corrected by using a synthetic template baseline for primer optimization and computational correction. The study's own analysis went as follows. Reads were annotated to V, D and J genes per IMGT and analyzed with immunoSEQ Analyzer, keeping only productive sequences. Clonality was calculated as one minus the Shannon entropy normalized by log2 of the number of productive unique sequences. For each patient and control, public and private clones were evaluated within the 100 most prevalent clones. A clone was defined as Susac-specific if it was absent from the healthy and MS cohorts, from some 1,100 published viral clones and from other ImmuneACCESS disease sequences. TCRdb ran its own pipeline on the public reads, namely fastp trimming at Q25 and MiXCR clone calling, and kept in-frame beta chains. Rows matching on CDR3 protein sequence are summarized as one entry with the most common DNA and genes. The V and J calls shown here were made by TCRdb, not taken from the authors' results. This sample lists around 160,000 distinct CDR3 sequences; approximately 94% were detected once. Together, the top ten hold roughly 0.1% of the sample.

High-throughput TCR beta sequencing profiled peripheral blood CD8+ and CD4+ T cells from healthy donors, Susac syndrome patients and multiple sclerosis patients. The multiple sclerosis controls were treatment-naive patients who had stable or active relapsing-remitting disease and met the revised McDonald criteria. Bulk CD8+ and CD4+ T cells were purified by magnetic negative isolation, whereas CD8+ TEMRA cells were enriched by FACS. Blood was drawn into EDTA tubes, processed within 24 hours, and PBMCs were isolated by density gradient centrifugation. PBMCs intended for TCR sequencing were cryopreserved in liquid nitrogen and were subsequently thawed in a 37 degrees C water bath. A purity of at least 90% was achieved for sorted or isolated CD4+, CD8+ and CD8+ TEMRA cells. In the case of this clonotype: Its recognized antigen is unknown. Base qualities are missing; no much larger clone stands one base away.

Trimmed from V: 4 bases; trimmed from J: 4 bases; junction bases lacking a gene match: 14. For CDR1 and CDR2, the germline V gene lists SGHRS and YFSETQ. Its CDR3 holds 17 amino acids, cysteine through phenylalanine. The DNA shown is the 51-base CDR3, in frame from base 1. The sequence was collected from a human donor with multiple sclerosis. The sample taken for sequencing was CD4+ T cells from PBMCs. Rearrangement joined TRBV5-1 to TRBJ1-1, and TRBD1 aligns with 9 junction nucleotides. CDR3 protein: CASSLAGTGTPGTEAFF. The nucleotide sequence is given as TGCGCCAGCAGCCTTGCCGGGACAGGGACCCCGGGCACTGAAGCTTTCTTT.